The rows below give T cell receptor beta chains drawn from one sample of a study of technical replicates of blood from a few donors. The repertoire was sequenced with immunoSEQ multiplex PCR; TCRdb's copy has only in-frame clones and lacks some. The sample yields fewer than 85,000 clones, about 94% seen once. The specimen sequenced was T cells isolated from PBMCs. Receptor source: a human donor in good health. The CDR3 runs from the conserved cysteine through the conserved F or W. Fields, in order: clone size, V gene, D gene, CDR3 length, J gene, CDR3 DNA, CDR3 protein. A D gene is named only where the DNA matches it firmly. Clone size, where shown, is once, few, many, or a class for clones that have expanded.

>once|TRBV28|NA|16|TRBJ2-6
TGTGCCAGCAGACGACAGCCGAGCTCTGGGGCCAACGTCCTGACTTTC
CASRRQPSSGANVLTF
>NA|TRBV4-1|NA|14|TRBJ2-7
TGCGCCAGCAGCCATCCTAGAGGTGATTACGAGCAGTACTTC
CASSHPRGDYEQYF
>once|TRBV9|TRBD2|17|TRBJ2-2
TGTGCCAGCAGCGTAGAGGGCGGGGGTGCGAACACCGGGGAGCTGTTTTTT
CASSVEGGGANTGELFF
>NA|TRBV5-4|NA|16|TRBJ2-3
TGTGCCAGCAGCCTGACAGCGGGCCTAAGGGCAGATACGCAGTATTTT
CASSLTAGLRADTQYF
>NA|TRBV28|NA|15|TRBJ1-2
TGTGCCAGCAGTGACTCAGGGGTAGTGGTCTACGGCTACACCTTC
CASSDSGVVVYGYTF
>NA|TRBV5-1|TRBD2|15|TRBJ2-3
TGCGCCAGCAGCTTAAGCGGGATGGGCACAGATACGCAGTATTTT
CASSLSGMGTDTQYF
>NA|TRBV27|TRBD1|15|TRBJ2-7
TGTGCCAGCAGTCCAAAGGACAGGGGACCCTACGAGCAGTACTTC
CASSPKDRGPYEQYF
>NA|TRBV28|NA|13|TRBJ2-1
TGTGCCAGCAGTTTACTAGGTGCGAAAAGGCTGTTCTTC
CASSLLGAKRLFF
>NA|TRBV2|NA|13|TRBJ1-5
TGTGCCAGCAGCGCAGGGGACAATCAGCCCCAGCATTTT
CASSAGDNQPQHF
>once|TRBV2|TRBD1|14|TRBJ2-5
TGTGCCAGCACCCTGCAGGGGGCTAAGGAGACCCAGTACTTC
CASTLQGAKETQYF
>NA|TRBV5-4|NA|16|TRBJ1-3
TGTGCCAGCAGCTCTACAGGGTGGGGTGCTGGAAACACCATATATTTT
CASSSTGWGAGNTIYF
>NA|TRBV5-1|NA|14|TRBJ2-5
TGCGCCAGCAGCTTGGCGACAGGGGAGGGGACCCAGTACTTC
CASSLATGEGTQYF
>NA|TRBV29-1|TRBD2|18|TRBJ2-3
TGCAGCGTTGACAATGTTCGGGTCCTAGCGGGAAACGCAGATACGCAGTATTTT
CSVDNVRVLAGNADTQYF
>once|TRBV5-1|TRBD1|15|TRBJ2-7
TGCGCCAGCAGCGACCGGGACAGGGGGCCCTACGAGCAGTACTTC
CASSDRDRGPYEQYF
>NA|TRBV19|TRBD2|17|TRBJ2-7
TGTGCCAGTAGTATAGGGGGAGCTCTAGCGGGGGCCCACGAGCAGTACTTC
CASSIGGALAGAHEQYF
>NA|TRBV30|TRBD2|16|TRBJ2-4
TGTGCCTGGAGTCTGGGAGGGCTCTTAGCCAAAAACATTCAGTACTTC
CAWSLGGLLAKNIQYF
>NA|TRBV5-1|NA|14|TRBJ1-2
TGCGCCAGCAGCTTGGCGTCAGGGCACCGAGGCTACACCTTC
CASSLASGHRGYTF
>NA|TRBV4-1|NA|14|TRBJ2-1
TGCGCCAGCAGCCAACCTCGGGCGGGGGCTGAGCAGTTCTTC
CASSQPRAGAEQFF
>NA|TRBV28|NA|12|TRBJ2-7
TGTGCCAGCATGATTCCCGGCTACGAGCAGTACTTC
CASMIPGYEQYF
>NA|TRBV10-1|TRBD2|16|TRBJ2-1
TGCGCCAGCAGTGAGTCGATGGCTAGCGGGAGTAATGAGCAGTTCTTC
CASSESMASGSNEQFF
>NA|TRBV2|TRBD1|15|TRBJ1-3
TGTGCCAGCAGTGAGACAGGGGGCTTTGGAAACACCATATATTTT
CASSETGGFGNTIYF
>NA|TRBV27|NA|14|TRBJ1-1
TGTGCCAGTCGTAGCAGGGTAAGGAACACTGAAGCTTTCTTT
CASRSRVRNTEAFF
>NA|TRBV29-1|NA|15|TRBJ2-7
TGCAGCGTTTCCTTCGGCGGGCACGCCAGGTACGAGCAGTACTTC
CSVSFGGHARYEQYF
>NA|TRBV9|NA|15|TRBJ2-1
TGTGCCAGCAGCGTCAGCGGACAGTCATTCAATGAGCAGTTCTTC
CASSVSGQSFNEQFF
>NA|TRBV6-6|NA|16|TRBJ1-3
TGTGCCAGCAGGGACCTACAGGGTTCGACTGGAAACACCATATATTTT
CASRDLQGSTGNTIYF
>NA|TRBV5-1|NA|15|TRBJ1-4
TGCGCCAGCAGTTTTTACGGACAGCTTAATGAAAAACTGTTTTTT
CASSFYGQLNEKLFF
>NA|TRBV11-2|TRBD2|15|TRBJ2-3
TGTGCCAGCAGCTTATCCGGGACTAGCGGCGATACGCAGTATTTT
CASSLSGTSGDTQYF
>NA|TRBV28|NA|15|TRBJ1-4
TGTGCCAGCAGACCTGTAGGGGTCCTTAATGAAAAACTGTTTTTT
CASRPVGVLNEKLFF
>NA|TRBV2|NA|15|TRBJ1-2
TGTGCCAGCAGTGAAGTCTTACAGGTCCACTATGGCTACACCTTC
CASSEVLQVHYGYTF
>NA|TRBV5-5|NA|14|TRBJ2-7
TGTGCCAGCAGCTTGGACACGTTCTCCTACGAGCAGTACTTC
CASSLDTFSYEQYF
>NA|TRBV18|TRBD1|14|TRBJ1-4
TGTGCCAGCTCTACGGGACAGGGGGATGAAAAACTGTTTTTT
CASSTGQGDEKLFF
>NA|TRBV7-9|NA|16|TRBJ2-3
TGTGCCAGCAGCTTAGGTTCGGGAGAGGTGACAGATACGCAGTATTTT
CASSLGSGEVTDTQYF
>once|TRBV10-3|TRBD2|14|TRBJ2-1
TGTGCCATCAGTCTAGCGGGAGAGCCCAATGAGCAGTTCTTC
CAISLAGEPNEQFF
>NA|TRBV28|TRBD1|13|TRBJ2-7
TGTGCCAGCAGCAGGACAGGGGCCTACGAGCAGTACTTC
CASSRTGAYEQYF
>NA|TRBV5-1|NA|13|TRBJ2-7
TGCGCCAGCAGCAGGACAGGAGGGGACGAGCAGTACTTC
CASSRTGGDEQYF
>NA|TRBV30|TRBD1|11|TRBJ2-7
TGTGCCTGGAGTGACGGGACAGGGCTGTACTTC
CAWSDGTGLYF
>NA|TRBV9|NA|17|TRBJ1-6
TGTGCCAGCAGCGTAGAAAACGAGGTCTCCTATAATTCACCCCTCCACTTT
CASSVENEVSYNSPLHF
>NA|TRBV5-4|TRBD2|18|TRBJ2-1
TGTGCCAGCAGCTTGTTAACTAGCGGGGGGGTTACCTACAATGAGCAGTTCTTC
CASSLLTSGGVTYNEQFF
>NA|TRBV6-5|NA|15|TRBJ1-5
TGTGCCAGCAGTTACTCGCACACTATGAGTCAGCCCCAGCATTTT
CASSYSHTMSQPQHF
>NA|TRBV29-1|TRBD2|13|TRBJ2-1
TGCAGCGCTCCGGGGGGGCGCAACAATGAGCAGTTCTTC
CSAPGGRNNEQFF
>NA|TRBV19|TRBD1|15|TRBJ2-1
TGTGCCAGTAGTACCGACAGGGGGGAGTACAATGAGCAGTTCTTC
CASSTDRGEYNEQFF
>NA|TRBV15|NA|13|TRBJ2-1
TGTGCCACCAGCAGAGATAGTGTAAATGAGCAGTTCTTC
CATSRDSVNEQFF
>NA|TRBV7-9|NA|16|TRBJ1-3
TGTGCCAGCAGCCCAGTCGGACACAACTCTGGAAACACCATATATTTT
CASSPVGHNSGNTIYF
>NA|TRBV6-5|NA|13|TRBJ2-5
TGTGCCAGCAGGAATACAGGGTTGGAGACCCAGTACTTC
CASRNTGLETQYF
>NA|TRBV15|NA|17|TRBJ1-1
TGTGCCACCAGCAGAGTGAGGCAGAGTCTTGGTGACACTGAAGCTTTCTTT
CATSRVRQSLGDTEAFF
>NA|TRBV5-1|TRBD1|15|TRBJ2-5
TGCGCCAGCAGCGCGGACAGGGGAACGGAAGAGACCCAGTACTTC
CASSADRGTEETQYF
>NA|TRBV2|NA|11|TRBJ2-5
TGTGCCAGCAGTCGCCAAGAGACCCAGTACTTC
CASSRQETQYF
>NA|TRBV18|NA|16|TRBJ1-1
TGTGCCAGCTCACAGGATGAGATAGGGGTGTTGACTGAAGCTTTCTTT
CASSQDEIGVLTEAFF
>NA|TRBV7-6|TRBD1|16|TRBJ2-7
TGTGCCAGCAGCCCACAGGGGTGGGGGACCTCCTACGAGCAGTACTTC
CASSPQGWGTSYEQYF
>NA|TRBV7-9|NA|13|TRBJ2-5
TGTGCCAGCAGCGGCACAGCCGCGGAGACCCAGTACTTC
CASSGTAAETQYF
>NA|TRBV10-3|TRBD2|15|TRBJ2-5
TGTGCCATCAGTGAGGAGCGGGGGGCCCAAGAGACCCAGTACTTC
CAISEERGAQETQYF
>NA|TRBV28|NA|11|TRBJ2-7
TGTGCCAGCGGCTCTCCCCCCTCCCGGTACTTC
CASGSPPSRYF
>NA|TRBV11-2|NA|17|TRBJ2-5
TGTGCCAGCAGCTTAACGTTAGGACAGACGACATGGGAGACCCAGTACTTC
CASSLTLGQTTWETQYF
>NA|TRBV11-2|NA|16|TRBJ1-5
TGTGCCAGCAGCGATGGGACACCCTATAGCAATCAGCCCCAGCATTTT
CASSDGTPYSNQPQHF
>NA|TRBV15|TRBD1|15|TRBJ2-7
TGTGCCACCAGCAGAGAGGGACAGGGCTCCTACGAGCAGTACTTC
CATSREGQGSYEQYF
>NA|TRBV7-6|TRBD2|14|TRBJ2-7
TGTGCCAGCAGCGTTAGCGGGGGACAATACGAGCAGTACTTC
CASSVSGGQYEQYF
>NA|TRBV6-1|TRBD1|14|TRBJ1-1
TGTGCCAGCAGTGTGTCAGGGGGGAACACTGAAGCTTTCTTT
CASSVSGGNTEAFF